The rows below give T cell receptor beta chains drawn from one sample of a study of blood T cell repertoires in COVID-19. Libraries were prepared by immunoSEQ multiplex PCR; TCRdb keeps only in-frame clonotypes and omits some of them. The data show about 130,000 clones, under 95% seen once. Material: peripheral blood. All receptors derive from a man between 60 and 75 years old with COVID-19, enrolled during active disease. Both conserved end residues are part of each CDR3. The D gene is left open where the match is weak. Only part of the rows carry a size: once, few, many, or a class if the clone is expanded.

d_call clone_size j_call v_call cdr3_aa cdr3_nt
TRBD2 . TRBJ2-7 TRBV7-3 CASSLTRASGNEQYF TGTGCCAGCAGCTTAACGCGGGCTAGCGGTAACGAGCAGTACTTC
. . TRBJ2-1 TRBV6-5 CASYAGYNEQFF TGTGCCAGCTATGCAGGCTACAATGAGCAGTTCTTC
TRBD2 . TRBJ2-3 TRBV11-3 CASSLRGGREGDTQYF TGTGCCAGCAGCTTACGCGGCGGGAGAGAGGGAGATACGCAGTATTTT
. . TRBJ1-6 TRBV29-1 CSVGEGLDNSPLHF TGCAGCGTTGGTGAGGGTCTGGATAATTCACCCCTCCACTTT
TRBD1 once TRBJ2-1 TRBV6-5 CASRTGGGNEQFF TGTGCCAGCAGGACAGGGGGGGGGAATGAGCAGTTCTTC
. . TRBJ2-5 TRBV24-1 CATAGDTPQETQYF TGTGCCACCGCCGGGGACACCCCTCAAGAGACCCAGTACTTC
TRBD1 . TRBJ1-4 TRBV5-1 CASSLVTGGFDEKLFF TGCGCCAGCAGCTTGGTGACAGGGGGCTTTGATGAAAAACTGTTTTTT
TRBD1 . TRBJ2-3 TRBV24-1 CATSDRKQGTASTDTQYF TGTGCCACCAGTGACCGGAAACAGGGGACCGCTAGCACAGATACGCAGTATTTT
TRBD2 . TRBJ2-2 TRBV2 CASSDSGRAGGAGELFF TGTGCCAGCAGTGACAGCGGGAGGGCCGGCGGCGCCGGGGAGCTGTTTTTT
TRBD2 few TRBJ2-7 TRBV7-2 CASSLGTSGSIITYEQYF TGTGCCAGCAGCCTCGGGACTAGCGGGAGTATTATTACCTACGAGCAGTACTTC
. few TRBJ1-2 TRBV25-1 CASSERGGDGYTF TGTGCCAGCAGTGAACGCGGGGGGGATGGCTACACCTTC
. once TRBJ2-5 TRBV6-5 CASSQRSGETQYF TGTGCCAGCAGCCAACGGAGCGGGGAGACCCAGTACTTC
TRBD2 . TRBJ2-1 TRBV6-2/TRBV6-3 CASSYLDLAGGRYNEQFF TGTGCCAGCAGTTATTTGGACCTAGCGGGAGGTCGATACAATGAGCAGTTCTTC
. . TRBJ1-4 TRBV12-3/TRBV12-4 CASSSRRNEKLFF TGTGCCAGCAGTTCCCGGAGAAATGAAAAACTGTTTTTT